Sequencing of this T cell receptor (beta chain) was carried out in a study of blood T cells in healthy people across ages (dated by TCRdb to between 2014 and 2017). For context, the study as a whole: In model experiments, roughly one uniquely barcoded TCR beta cDNA molecule per two T cells was captured by template switching. The study measured age-related changes in TCR beta repertoire diversity using deep sequencing normalized with unique cDNA molecular identifiers. Donors were grouped into four age groups: young (average roughly 15 years), middle-aged (under 40), aged (over 55) and long-lived (about 89). To avoid experimental bias, donors of different ages were randomly spread across the sequencing lanes. Two additional independent replicas of 1 million unique cDNA reads from the same blood draw were analyzed for two donors (one aged 18 to 30 and one aged 80 or older). What the authors observed across the whole study: Donor CMV infection status was unknown, potentially confounding age-related changes in expanded clonotypes. A strong correlation was found between observed TCR beta diversity and the percentage of naive T cells measured by flow cytometry. Total diversity estimates from one million sequenced T cells were considered lower bounds and underestimates. Bulk unsorted PBMC profiling prevented conclusive comparison of naive and antigen-experienced compartments. Compared with the aged group, the long-lived group had more naive CD4+ T cells, fewer expanded clones and increased TCR diversity, a pattern suggesting age selection. As age increased, observed TCR beta diversity per million T cells dropped in a roughly linear way, and a significant reduction was already evident by age about 36.

Reading from cysteine to phenylalanine, the CDR3 counts 16 amino acids. CDR3 DNA only is kept here, 48 bases in frame from base 1. Compared with germline, V lacks 5 bases and J lacks 3 bases; bases without a gene match: 8. From the germline V gene (reference sequence), CDR1 is SEHNR and CDR2 is FQNEAQ. Library creation used 5' RACE. Data came from an Illumina HiSeq 2500. A second PCR of about 6 to 11 cycles was performed with a sample-barcoded 5' primer and a J-beta primer mix. A template-switch 5' adaptor carrying 12 random nucleotides introduced a unique molecular identifier onto each TCR beta cDNA molecule. Each sample yielded at least 2.5 million CDR3-containing paired-end reads. First-strand cDNA was synthesized from all RNA with the Mint cDNA synthesis kit, primed by a TRBC-specific oligonucleotide. Following uracil-DNA glycosylase treatment, all cDNA underwent a first 18-cycle PCR with the universal primers M1SS and BC2_uni_R. As for the original processing: For normalization, 1 million high-quality reads were randomly selected from each sample, with every read carrying a distinct molecular identifier. Reads with shared molecular identifiers were discarded instead of being binned into consensus sequences. MiTCR, with a Q25 quality threshold and the strictest error-elimination algorithm, was used for CDR3 identification, clonotype clustering and error correction. A nonparametric unseen species model using Euler transformation provided a lower-bound estimate of total TCR beta diversity. The public reads were quality trimmed at Q25 with fastp and then assembled into clones with MiXCR by TCRdb, keeping productive beta chains. Records with the same CDR3 protein are collapsed into one entry carrying the most frequent genes and DNA. These V and J calls derive from TCRdb rather than the authors' analysis. The sample records 1.5 million to 1.9 million distinct CDR3 sequences, roughly two fifths of which are singletons. Approximately 4.1% of the sample rests with the top ten.

Systemically healthy Caucasian individuals from Russia, about 38 in total and aged about 6 to 100 years, were included as donors. Each donor gave 9 to 10 milliliters of peripheral blood, collected into EDTA-treated Vacutainer tubes. Ficoll-Paque density-gradient centrifugation was used to isolate PBMCs, with at least 6.5 million per sample. Trizol reagent was used to extract total RNA from the PBMCs, yielding at least 6 micrograms per sample. Naive CD45RAhigh/CD27high T cell percentages were measured by flow cytometry on a PBMC aliquot from every donor. This clonotype was observed a few times. The target of this receptor is not known. No much larger clone exists at a distance of one base, and base qualities are not known.

The sequencing sample was made of blood. The sequence joins TRBV7-9 to TRBJ1-4, and TRBD1 aligns with 8 junction nucleotides. The sequence derives from a woman younger than 35 in good health. The CDR3 region reads CASSADRVVANEKLFF. The nucleotide sequence reads TGTGCCAGCAGCGCGGACAGGGTGGTAGCTAATGAAAAACTGTTTTTT.